A single sample is the source of the 10 T cell receptor beta chains below, sequenced in a study of human versus mouse CDR3 diversity and MHC coevolution. Generated by immunoSEQ multiplex PCR, the TCRdb table keeps only in-frame clones and is missing some. The repertoire holds about 77,000 clones, with approximately 90% as singletons. The sample comprised naive CD4+ T cells from blood. Subset noted: CD45RO-negative CD62L-positive naive CD4 T cells. The receptors originated from a person aged 25-75 years in good health.

The table lists this clone with a few counts. This chain connects TRBV10-1 to TRBJ2-1; 7 bases map to TRBD1. The trim removed 4 bases at V and 7 bases at J, leaving 10 bases unmatched. CDR1 is WNHNN and CDR2 is SYGVQD in the germline V gene (reference sequence). This CDR3 is built from 15 residues. CDR3 in DNA: TGCGCCAGCAGTGCGACAGGGTCTCTTGGGAATGAGCAGTTCTTC. It yields the protein CASSATGSLGNEQFF.

The V call is TRBV7-9, the J call TRBJ2-3; 9 bases are a match to TRBD2. With 0 bases clipped from V and 7 bases from J, the junction kept 14 bases outside the gene matches. CDR1 is SEHNR, CDR2 FQNEAQ, per germline (reference sequence). This CDR3 has 18 residues. This chain's CDR3 is CASSLALAGLATGNTQYF. CDR3 in DNA: TGTGCCAGCAGCTTAGCGCTGGCCGGACTAGCGACGGGGAATACGCAGTATTTT.

CDR3 sequence reads: CSAGSYYGYTF. The DNA for the CDR3 is TGCAGTGCTGGCAGTTACTATGGCTACACCTTC. The chain joins TRBV20-1 to TRBJ1-2; the D is unclear. Germline values: CDR1 DFQATT, CDR2 SNEGSKA (reference sequence). The V end lost 5 bases, the J end lost 3 bases, and 7 bases lay between the germline ends. The CDR3 extends over 11 amino acids.

The sample holds a few counts of this clone. The chain combines TRBV18 with TRBJ1-3; 9 bases line up with TRBD1. Germline values: CDR1 KGHSH, CDR2 LQKENI. Trimming cost V 2 bases and J 7 bases; bases outside gene matches: 6. The CDR3 consists of 15 residues. In DNA, the CDR3 is TGTGCCAGCTCACCAGCTGGGACAGGGATGAACACCATATATTTT. Amino acids: CASSPAGTGMNTIYF.

The chain recombines TRBV10-3 with TRBJ2-3; 10 nucleotides match TRBD1. The trim removed 3 bases at V and 4 bases at J, leaving 4 bases unmatched. Germline CDR1 is ENHRY and CDR2 is SYGVKD. The CDR3 runs to 15 residues. CDR3: CAISDPGQGADTQYF. Here the CDR3 DNA reads TGTGCCATCAGTGACCCAGGACAGGGGGCAGATACGCAGTATTTT.

The V call is TRBV5-4, the J call TRBJ1-2; 7 nucleotides agree with TRBD1. V lost 3 bases, J lost 5 bases, and 4 bases stayed unmatched. The CDR3 contains 13 residues. Germline assignment: CDR1 SGHNT and CDR2 YYREEE (reference sequence). The CDR3 DNA reads as TGTGCCAGCAGCTCCGGGACAGATTATGGCTACACCTTC. It is translated as CASSSGTDYGYTF.

The rearrangement joins TRBV28 to TRBJ1-4, with TRBD1 matching over 11 bases. The trim removed 10 bases at V and 0 bases at J, leaving 13 bases unmatched. The CDR3 extends over 18 amino acids. Germline V CDR1 and CDR2: MDHEN, SYDVKM. CDR3 amino acids: CAIKPPPGQGATNEKLFF. CDR3 nucleotide sequence: TGTGCCATTAAACCTCCCCCGGGACAGGGGGCAACTAATGAAAAACTGTTTTTT.

The chain couples TRBV7-3 to TRBJ2-2, with D tentatively TRBD1 (5 bases). The V gene lost 2 bases and the J gene lost 4 bases, with 14 bases spanning the gap. This CDR3 spans 16 amino acids. Germline-derived CDR1 and CDR2 are SGHTA and FQGTGA. The CDR3 spells CASSLRQGRSTGELFF. The DNA of the CDR3 is TGTGCCAGCAGCTTACGGCAGGGAAGATCCACCGGGGAGCTGTTTTTT.

This chain uses TRBV7-3 with TRBJ2-1, with 7 nucleotides matching TRBD1. The germline V gene encodes CDR1 SGHTA and CDR2 FQGTGA. V lost 3 bases and J lost 4; bases outside the gene matches: 3. The CDR3 loop spans 14 amino acids. CDR3 loop: CASSFGTDYNEQFF. The CDR3 DNA is TGTGCCAGCAGCTTCGGGACAGATTACAATGAGCAGTTCTTC.

The chain joins TRBV6-1 to TRBJ1-4, with TRBD1 as a possible D gene (5 bases). The CDR3 extends over 14 amino acids. The germline V and J ends were trimmed by 2 bases and 7 bases, with 11 bases remaining between them. Germline V CDR1 and CDR2: MNHNS, SASEGT. The CDR3 nucleotides are TGTGCCAGCAGTGAACGGGGGGTATTTGAAAAACTGTTTTTT. Protein product: CASSERGVFEKLFF.